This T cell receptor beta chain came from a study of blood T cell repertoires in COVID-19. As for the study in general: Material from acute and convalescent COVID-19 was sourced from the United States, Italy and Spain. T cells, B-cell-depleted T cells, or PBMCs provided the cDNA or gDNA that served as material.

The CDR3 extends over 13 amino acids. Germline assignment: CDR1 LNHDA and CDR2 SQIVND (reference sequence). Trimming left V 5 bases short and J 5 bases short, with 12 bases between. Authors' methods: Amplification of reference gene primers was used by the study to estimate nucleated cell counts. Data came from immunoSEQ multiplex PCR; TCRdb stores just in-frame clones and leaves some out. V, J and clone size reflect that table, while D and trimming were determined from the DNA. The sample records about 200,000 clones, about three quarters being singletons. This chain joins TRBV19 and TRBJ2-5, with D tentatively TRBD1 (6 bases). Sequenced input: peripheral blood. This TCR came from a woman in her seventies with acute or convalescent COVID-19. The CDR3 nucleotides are TGTGCCAGTAGTGAGGGGGAGTGGGAGACCCAGTACTTC. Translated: CASSEGEWETQYF. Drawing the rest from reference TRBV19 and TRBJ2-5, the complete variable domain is DGGITQSPKYLFRKEGQNVTLSCEQNLNHDAMYWYRQDPGQGLRLIYYSQIVNDFQKGDIAEGYSVSREKKESFPLTVTSAQKNPTAFYLCASSEGEWETQYFGPGTRLLVL.